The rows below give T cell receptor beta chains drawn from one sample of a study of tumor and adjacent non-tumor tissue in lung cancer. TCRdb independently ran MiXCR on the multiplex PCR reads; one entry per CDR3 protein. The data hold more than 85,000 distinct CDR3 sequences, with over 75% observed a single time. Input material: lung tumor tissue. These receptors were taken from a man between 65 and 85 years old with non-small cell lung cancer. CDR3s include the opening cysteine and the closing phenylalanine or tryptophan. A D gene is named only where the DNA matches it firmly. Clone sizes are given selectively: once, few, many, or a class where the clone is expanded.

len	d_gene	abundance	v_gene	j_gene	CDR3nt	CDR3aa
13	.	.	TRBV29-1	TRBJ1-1	TGCAACGTTTCACGACGGGCCGACACTGAAGCATTCTTT	CNVSRRADTEAFF
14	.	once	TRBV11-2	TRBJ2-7	TGTGCCAGCAGCCTACAGGCCTCCAGACGAGAGCAGTACTTC	CASSLQASRREQYF
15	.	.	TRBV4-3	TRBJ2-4	TGCGCCATCACCCCAAAGACGGGTTACAAAAACATTCAGTATTTC	CAITPKTGYKNIQYF
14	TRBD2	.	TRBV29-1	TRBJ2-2	TGCAGGGCTGACGTAGCGGGGGGCATCAGGGAACTGTTTTTT	CRADVAGGIRELFF
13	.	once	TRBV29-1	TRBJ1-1	TGCAGCGTTGAAGGCCCGCGACAGAGACATGCTTTCTTT	CSVEGPRQRHAFF
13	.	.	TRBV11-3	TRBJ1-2	TGTGCCAACAGCCAATCAGGGGTACATGGCTACTCCTTC	CANSQSGVHGYSF
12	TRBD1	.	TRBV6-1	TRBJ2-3	TGTGCCAGCGGACAGGGGACAAATACGCAGTATTTC	CASGQGTNTQYF
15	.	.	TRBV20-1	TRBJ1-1	TGCATTGCTAGAGATCTTGAAAGAGTAGGTACTGAAGCTTTCTTT	CIARDLERVGTEAFF
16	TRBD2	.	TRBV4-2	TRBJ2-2	TGTGCCAACTACGGACTAGCGGGAGTGGGGACCGGGGAGTTGTATTTT	CANYGLAGVGTGELYF
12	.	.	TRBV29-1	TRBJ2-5	TGCAGCTGGGAACGAGGGGGGAGGACCCAGTACTTC	CSWERGGRTQYF
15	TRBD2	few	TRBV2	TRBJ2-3	TGTGCCAGCAACGAGGGACTAGCGGGAGCGGATACGCAGTATTTT	CASNEGLAGADTQYF